This entry lists 6 T cell receptor beta chains sequenced from one sample in a study of shared clonotypes between healthy human individuals (dated by TCRdb to the early 2020s). Library generation was performed with the immunoSEQ multiplex PCR assay. TCRdb carries this immuneACCESS record with in-frame sequences only. Its versions omit some clonotypes, under half of them owing to an unresolved V gene in the studies checked, with the rest unexplained. This sample is represented by roughly 1.5 million clones; around 98% of them were singletons. Around 0.45% of the sample rests with the top ten. The sample taken for sequencing was naive CD4+ T cells sorted from blood. Reading the label with the study, this specimen's cell subset or site is: CD45RA+ positively selected. Receptor source: a man between 25 and 39 years old in good health.

This chain uses TRBV7-2 with TRBJ2-1; D not resolved. The germline V gene has CDR1 SGHTA and CDR2 FQGNSA. The CDR3 is 11 residues long. The germline V and J ends were trimmed by 3 bases and 8 bases, with 5 bases remaining between them. CDR3 amino acids: CASSFHYEQFF. Written as DNA, the CDR3 is TGTGCCAGCAGCTTCCACTATGAGCAGTTCTTC.

As for this clone: One end of the junction varies from germline; a read error may be responsible. The rearrangement links TRBV5-5 to TRBJ2-3; no clear D gene. The length of the CDR3 is 13 residues. From germline, CDR1 is SGHKS and CDR2 YYEKEE (reference sequence). CDR3 sequence reads: CAGRSDSTDTQYF. DNA of the CDR3: TGTGCCGGCAGGTCAGACAGCACAGATACGCAGTATTTT.

The chain uses TRBV5-1 and TRBJ2-2; TRBD1 is a possible D gene (6 bases). The CDR3 has 14 residues. Germline V gene lookup returns CDR1 SGHRS and CDR2 YFSETQ. V shed 1 base and J shed 7 bases, with 11 bases lying between them. The chain's CDR3 is CASSLLGAGGELFF. The DNA for the CDR3 is TGCGCCAGCAGCTTGTTGGGGGCTGGCGGGGAGCTGTTTTTT.

A note on this clone: The same CDR3 arises from other DNA sequences in this sample as well. The chain recombines TRBV6-5 with TRBJ2-1; D unclear. There are 15 residues in the CDR3. The V end was cut by 1 base, the J end by 0 bases, with 7 bases between. Per the germline V gene, CDR1 is MNHEY and CDR2 is SVGAGI. CDR3 amino acids: CASSYLRSSYNEQFF. The CDR3 DNA is TGTGCCAGCAGTTACTTAAGAAGCTCCTACAATGAGCAGTTCTTC.

This chain uses TRBV5-1 with TRBJ1-1; a possible D gene is TRBD1 (6 bases). Germline-derived CDR1 and CDR2 are SGHRS and YFSETQ. The CDR3 consists of 15 residues. The germline V and J ends were trimmed by 0 bases and 0 bases, with 9 bases remaining between them. The DNA for the CDR3 is TGCGCCAGCAGCTTGGACAGGGAGATGAACACTGAAGCTTTCTTT. It translates to CASSLDREMNTEAFF.

This clone was seen just once. The V gene is TRBV10-1, the J gene TRBJ1-4, with 7 bases matching TRBD1. Germline V CDR1 and CDR2: WNHNN, SYGVQD (reference sequence). Unmatched junction bases numbered 6, after V lost 6 bases and J lost 8 bases. This CDR3 is 13 amino acids long. The CDR3 region has the DNA TGCGCCAGCAGAGAGACAGGGACCGAAAAACTGTTTTTT. The encoded protein is CASRETGTEKLFF.